The clone carrying this TCR beta chain was observed many times. This entry is derived from a study of regulatory T cells in long-lasting Graves disease. The CDR3 runs to 14 residues. Germline CDR1 SGHAT, CDR2 FQNNGV. Germline trimming cut 6 bases from V and 6 bases from J; bases unmatched to any gene: 10. With iRepertoire HTBI primers and Arm-PCR of CDR3 regions, TCR beta libraries were built. Using its own MiXCR run on the multiplex PCR reads, TCRdb lists one record per CDR3 protein. The data contain roughly 430,000 distinct CDR3 sequences, 21% of them seen just once; the ten biggest clones take up about 13%. The sample's time point: persistent/refractory GD, antithyroid drugs over 5 years with positive TRAb. PBMCs provided the RNA from which the TCR library was made.

The chain couples TRBV11-2 to TRBJ2-7; TRBD2 matches at 8 bases. This sequence was found in a female donor with Graves disease. The material sequenced was peripheral blood mononuclear cells (PBMCs), taken when the disease was refractory, from a patient treated with antithyroid drugs. The CDR3 DNA reads TGTGCCAGCAGTACTAGCCGGGGGGGCGTCGAGCAGTACTTC. As protein: CASSTSRGGVEQYF.